A selection of T cell receptor beta chains follows, all from one sample in a study of T cell changes during pregnancy in multiple sclerosis. The assay was immunoSEQ multiplex PCR, and TCRdb's table has in-frame clones only and misses some. The sample contains about 49,000 clones, 85% to 95% of which appear only once. Sample: peripheral blood, taken after pregnancy. These receptors were obtained from a female donor with multiple sclerosis, enrolled in a pregnancy study. Each CDR3 is given with its conserved first and last residue. The D gene is left open where the match is weak. The listing skips clone size in some rows; elsewhere it reads once, few, many or a size class.

TRBJ2-3 TRBD2 TRBV27 . CASSTAGGPYTDTQYF TGTGCCAGCAGTACGGCGGGGGGGCCGTACACAGATACGCAGTATTTT
TRBJ2-5 . TRBV7-9 . CASSFRVERETQYF TGTGCCAGCAGCTTCCGGGTCGAACGAGAGACCCAGTACTTC
TRBJ2-3 . TRBV5-6 . CASSPTSNTQYF TGTGCCAGCAGCCCGACTAGTAATACGCAGTATTTT
TRBJ2-1 . TRBV7-9 . CASSAWRTVLNEQFF TGTGCCAGCAGCGCCTGGAGGACAGTGTTAAATGAGCAGTTCTTC
TRBJ1-1 . TRBV2 . CASSAFFEAFF TGTGCCAGCAGTGCTTTTTTTGAAGCTTTCTTT
TRBJ1-4 TRBD1 TRBV14 . CASSPRQGSNEKLFF TGTGCCAGCAGCCCGAGACAGGGAAGCAATGAAAAACTGTTTTTT
TRBJ2-1 . TRBV7-2 . CASSLGGGTSYNEQFF TGTGCCAGCAGCTTAGGGGGCGGTACCTCCTACAATGAGCAGTTCTTC
TRBJ2-1 . TRBV7-3 . CASSLVGDSYPGGSYNEQFF TGTGCCAGCAGCTTAGTGGGGGACTCCTACCCCGGCGGCTCCTACAATGAGCAGTTCTTC
TRBJ2-7 TRBD1 TRBV30 . CACSTGGRGEQYF TGTGCCTGTTCCACAGGGGGCCGTGGCGAGCAGTACTTC
TRBJ2-1 . TRBV7-9 . CASSFSAGPYNEQFF TGTGCCAGCAGCTTCTCGGCAGGGCCCTACAATGAGCAGTTCTTC
TRBJ1-1 TRBD1 TRBV2 . CASRQGVDRETEAFF TGTGCCAGCAGGCAAGGAGTCGACAGGGAAACTGAAGCTTTCTTT
TRBJ2-3 TRBD2 TRBV6-4 . CASSDSGGGGTDTQYF TGTGCCAGCAGTGACTCCGGCGGGGGGGGGACAGATACGCAGTATTTT
TRBJ1-2 TRBD1 TRBV6-5 . CASSYRQGARNYGYTF TGTGCCAGCAGCTACCGACAGGGGGCAAGGAACTATGGCTACACCTTC
TRBJ1-4 . TRBV18 . CASSPRGEEKLFF TGTGCCAGCTCACCAAGGGGTGAGGAAAAACTGTTTTTT
TRBJ2-3 TRBD2 TRBV12-5 . CASARGGTDTQYF TGTGCTAGTGCGCGGGGGGGCACAGATACGCAGTATTTT
TRBJ2-1 TRBD1 TRBV11-2 . CASSSGQVGPLNVEQFF TGTGCCAGCAGCTCAGGACAGGTTGGCCCCCTCAATGTTGAGCAGTTCTTC
TRBJ1-1 . TRBV14 . CASRGGLFESGNTEAFF TGTGCCAGCAGGGGGGGGTTATTCGAAAGCGGGAACACTGAAGCTTTCTTT
TRBJ2-7 TRBD2 TRBV6-5 . CASSTVAGGVEQYF TGTGCCAGCAGTACCGTGGCGGGGGGCGTCGAGCAGTACTTC
TRBJ1-4 . TRBV9 . CASSLNVGRGEKLFF TGTGCCAGCAGCCTGAACGTGGGCCGGGGGGAAAAACTGTTTTTT
TRBJ1-2 TRBD1 TRBV7-2 . CASSSTGGNYGYTF TGTGCCAGCAGTAGTACAGGGGGAAACTATGGCTACACCTTC
TRBJ1-4 TRBD1 TRBV19 . CASTGGFATNEKLFF TGTGCCAGTACAGGGGGCTTTGCAACTAATGAAAAACTGTTTTTT
TRBJ1-2 . TRBV5-4 . CASSFPGIYGYTF TGTGCCAGCAGCTTCCCCGGGATCTATGGCTACACCTTC
TRBJ2-2 . TRBV7-9 once CASSFPSNTGELFF TGTGCCAGCAGCTTCCCCTCGAACACCGGGGAGCTGTTTTTT
TRBJ2-6 TRBD1 TRBV5-4 . CASSLWTGVGANVLTF TGTGCCAGCAGCTTGTGGACAGGGGTTGGGGCCAACGTCCTGACTTTC
TRBJ2-3 . TRBV2 . CASSGSGTVSTDTQYF TGTGCCAGCAGTGGATCCGGGACTGTAAGCACAGATACGCAGTATTTT
TRBJ1-1 . TRBV7-6 . CASSPGRINQEAFF TGTGCCAGCAGCCCCGGGAGAATAAACCAGGAAGCTTTCTTT
TRBJ1-2 . TRBV4-1 . CASSQEAGNGYTF TGCGCCAGCAGCCAAGAGGCAGGGAATGGCTACACCTTC
TRBJ2-5 TRBD2 TRBV19 once CASSRRLAGGETQYF TGTGCCAGTAGCCGTCGTCTAGCGGGTGGTGAGACCCAGTACTTC